Listed below are T cell receptor beta chains from one sample, sequenced in a study of graft-versus-host responses after intestinal transplantation. Assay: immunoSEQ multiplex PCR; the TCRdb copy retains only in-frame clones and omits some. The sample contains fewer than 120,000 clones, around 93% of which appear only once. These receptors' targets are unknown. The material sequenced was unstimulated CD8+ T cells sorted from spleen or lymph node cells, taken before intestinal transplant. The receptors here all came from a human donor who received an intestinal transplant. CDR3s include the opening cysteine and the closing phenylalanine or tryptophan. A D gene is named only where the DNA matches it firmly. Clone size is not always given. Where it is, it says once, few, many or a class for expanded clones.

clone_size | j_call | v_call | d_call | cdr3_aa | cdr3_nt
NA | TRBJ1-1 | TRBV7-2 | TRBD1 | CASSPKDRENTEAFF | TGTGCCAGCAGCCCCAAGGACAGGGAGAACACTGAAGCTTTCTTT
NA | TRBJ1-2 | TRBV4-1 | TRBD1 | CASSPGTDRLSF | TGCGCCAGCAGCCCCGGGACGGACAGGCTTTCTTTC
NA | TRBJ2-7 | TRBV7-6 | NA | CASSLAGGEQYF | TGTGCCAGCAGCTTAGCAGGGGGCGAGCAGTACTTC
few | TRBJ1-2 | TRBV5-6 | NA | CASSWEGGTSYGYTF | TGTGCCAGCAGCTGGGAGGGGGGGACGAGCTATGGCTACACCTTC
few | TRBJ2-7 | TRBV27 | NA | CASSSPYEQYF | TGTGCCAGCAGCTCTCCCTACGAGCAGTACTTC
NA | TRBJ1-2 | TRBV9 | TRBD1 | CASSGDRDRGGYTF | TGTGCCAGCAGCGGAGACCGGGACAGGGGGGGCTACACCTTC
NA | TRBJ2-1 | TRBV30 | NA | CAWRGPGRSYNEQFF | TGTGCCTGGAGGGGGCCGGGGAGAAGCTACAATGAGCAGTTCTTC
NA | TRBJ2-1 | TRBV5-5 | TRBD1 | CASSKGQKNEQFF | TGTGCCAGCAGCAAGGGACAGAAGAATGAGCAGTTCTTC
NA | TRBJ1-1 | TRBV4-1 | NA | CASSPSEGPPNTEAFF | TGCGCCAGCAGCCCCTCGGAAGGCCCGCCGAACACTGAAGCTTTCTTT
NA | TRBJ2-7 | TRBV7-8 | TRBD1 | CASATGRMAGGGEQYF | TGTGCCTCCGCGACAGGGCGCATGGCCGGTGGCGGCGAGCAGTACTTC
NA | TRBJ1-1 | TRBV27 | NA | CASSLRGNTEAFF | TGTGCCAGCAGTTTAAGAGGGAACACTGAAGCTTTCTTT
NA | TRBJ2-4 | TRBV5-6 | NA | CASSLRGRGDIQYF | TGTGCCAGCAGCTTACGGGGAAGGGGGGACATTCAGTACTTC
NA | TRBJ1-1 | TRBV27 | TRBD1 | CASSLTGGLNTEAFF | TGTGCCAGCAGTCTAACAGGGGGCTTGAACACTGAAGCTTTCTTT
NA | TRBJ2-7 | TRBV11-2 | NA | CASSLSSRPYEQYF | TGTGCCAGCAGCTTAAGCTCCAGACCCTACGAGCAGTACTTC
NA | TRBJ2-2 | TRBV5-1 | TRBD2 | CASSLVRAGATGELFF | TGCGCCAGCAGCTTGGTGCGAGCGGGAGCCACCGGGGAGCTGTTTTTT
once | TRBJ2-7 | TRBV19 | TRBD1 | CASTAGTGGSYEQYF | TGTGCCAGTACCGCCGGGACAGGGGGCTCCTACGAGCAGTACTTC
NA | TRBJ2-7 | TRBV27 | NA | CASGNSYEQYF | TGTGCCAGCGGAAACTCCTACGAGCAGTACTTC
once | TRBJ2-4 | TRBV5-4 | NA | CASSLGPNSLGGKNIQYF | TGTGCCAGCAGCTTGGGCCCTAATTCATTAGGAGGCAAAAACATTCAGTACTTC
NA | TRBJ2-5 | TRBV29-1 | TRBD2 | CSVGGLAGGETQYF | TGCAGCGTCGGGGGACTAGCGGGCGGAGAGACCCAGTACTTC
NA | TRBJ1-1 | TRBV13 | NA | CASSPGPRRHTEAFF | TGTGCCAGCAGCCCAGGCCCCAGGAGGCACACTGAAGCTTTCTTT
NA | TRBJ2-7 | TRBV7-6 | TRBD1 | CASSSGTGGYEQYF | TGTGCCAGCAGCTCAGGGACAGGGGGCTACGAGCAGTACTTC
NA | TRBJ1-3 | TRBV19 | TRBD1 | CASKGSRGWDTIYF | TGTGCCAGTAAAGGATCCAGGGGGTGGGACACCATATATTTT
NA | TRBJ2-3 | TRBV5-1 | TRBD2 | CASPLTAGLGLTDTQYF | TGCGCCAGTCCCCTCACAGCGGGACTGGGGCTCACAGATACGCAGTATTTT
NA | TRBJ2-5 | TRBV19 | TRBD2 | CASSWREAGETQYF | TGTGCCAGTAGTTGGCGGGAGGCGGGAGAGACCCAGTACTTC
NA | TRBJ2-1 | TRBV7-3 | TRBD2 | CASSLGASGSGNEQFF | TGTGCCAGCAGCTTAGGGGCTAGCGGGAGTGGAAATGAGCAGTTCTTC
NA | TRBJ2-1 | TRBV9 | NA | CASSVVPQRVQFF | TGTGCCAGCAGCGTAGTCCCGCAGAGGGTTCAGTTCTTC
NA | TRBJ2-1 | TRBV27 | NA | CASGPQGYNEQFF | TGTGCCAGCGGACCACAAGGCTACAATGAGCAGTTCTTC
NA | TRBJ1-1 | TRBV6-1 | TRBD1 | CASRTKGQLNTEAFF | TGTGCCAGCAGAACTAAGGGACAGTTAAACACTGAAGCTTTCTTT
NA | TRBJ2-1 | TRBV6-1 | TRBD2 | CASSEDGTRLAGHYNEQFF | TGTGCCAGCAGTGAAGATGGAACCAGGCTAGCGGGCCACTACAATGAGCAGTTCTTC